The TCR beta chain described here comes from a study of shared clonotypes between healthy human individuals. Study as a whole: Each donor's CD8 memory used one plate, CD8 naive two, each CD4 subset three.

The CDR3 is made up of 13 amino acids. Trimming took off 3 bases at V and 4 bases at J, with 11 bases between the two ends. From germline, CDR1 is SGDLS and CDR2 YYNGEE. Clones were read by immunoSEQ multiplex PCR, and TCRdb kept only the in-frame ones, dropping some. The table records roughly 2,300,000 clones, 85% to 95% of them present only once. The rearrangement joins TRBV9 to TRBJ2-7, with a weak D call TRBD1 (6 bases). The source material was naive CD4+ T cells from PBMCs. The subset was: CD45RA+ positively selected. This TCR was sampled from a man between 18 and 35 years old in good health. Some clones in this sample may be carry-over from other donors' samples. CDR3 protein: CASSGDTRYEQYF. The CDR3, as DNA: TGTGCCAGCAGCGGGGACACACGTTACGAGCAGTACTTC.